The clone carrying this T cell receptor beta chain turned up a few times. Its antigen is as yet unknown. The sequenced template was cDNA made from the entire isolated RNA. Produced via immunoSEQ multiplex PCR; TCRdb's table is partial and in-frame only. The sample has about 160,000 clones; approximately 62% are singletons. The sample is drawn from a study of beta chain features in type 1 diabetes. Study as a whole: Similarity in age, gender and cell yields was seen between patients and healthy donors. Study results and limitations: Patients with Type 1 diabetes showed moderately but significantly shorter TCRB CDR3s in all four CD4+ subsets.

V shed 6 bases and J shed 0 bases, with 6 bases lying between them. This CDR3 spans 13 amino acids. Germline CDR1 reads SNHLY; CDR2 reads FYNNEI. This TCR came from a man aged 25-45 years with type 1 diabetes. The chain links TRBV2 to TRBJ2-4, with no clear D. The material sequenced was naive CD4+ T cells from blood. CDR3 nucleotide sequence: TGTGCCAGCAGGACGGAAGCCAAAAACATTCAGTACTTC. Protein product: CASRTEAKNIQYF.